This section outlines one T cell receptor beta chain sequence together with its context. The PCR used 60 Vbeta and 13 Jbeta primers. Using immunoSEQ multiplex PCR, the repertoire was profiled, and TCRdb retains in-frame clones only, with some absent. The sample has 110,000 to 150,000 clones; over 60% are singletons. These data come from a study of cytomegalovirus exposure and HLA in healthy donors. Germline V gives CDR1 SGHRS, CDR2 YFSETQ. CDR3 length: 15 residues. The V end lost 1 base, the J end lost 1 base, and 10 bases lay between the germline ends. This sequence joins TRBV5-1 and TRBJ2-3; D unresolved. The receptor comes from a man in his forties or fifties in good health and CMV-seronegative. Input material: PBMCs. The CDR3 sequence: CASSLISGGTDTQYF. CDR3 DNA sequence: TGCGCCAGCAGCTTGATCTCCGGAGGCACAGATACGCAGTATTTT.